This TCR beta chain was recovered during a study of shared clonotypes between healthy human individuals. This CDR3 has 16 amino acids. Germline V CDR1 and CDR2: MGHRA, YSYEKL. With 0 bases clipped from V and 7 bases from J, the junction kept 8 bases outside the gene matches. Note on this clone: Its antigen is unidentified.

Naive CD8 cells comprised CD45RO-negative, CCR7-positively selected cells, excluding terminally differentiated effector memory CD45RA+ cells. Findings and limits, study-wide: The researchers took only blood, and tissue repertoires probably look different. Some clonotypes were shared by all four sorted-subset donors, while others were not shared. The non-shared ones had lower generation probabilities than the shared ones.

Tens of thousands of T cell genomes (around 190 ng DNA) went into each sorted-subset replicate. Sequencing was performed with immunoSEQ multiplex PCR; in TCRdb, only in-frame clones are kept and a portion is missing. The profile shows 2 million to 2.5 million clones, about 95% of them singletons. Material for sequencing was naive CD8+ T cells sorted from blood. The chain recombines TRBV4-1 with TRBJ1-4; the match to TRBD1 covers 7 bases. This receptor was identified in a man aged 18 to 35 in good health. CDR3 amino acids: CASSQDRAAGGEKLFF. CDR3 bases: TGCGCCAGCAGCCAAGATAGGGCGGCAGGGGGTGAAAAACTGTTTTTT.